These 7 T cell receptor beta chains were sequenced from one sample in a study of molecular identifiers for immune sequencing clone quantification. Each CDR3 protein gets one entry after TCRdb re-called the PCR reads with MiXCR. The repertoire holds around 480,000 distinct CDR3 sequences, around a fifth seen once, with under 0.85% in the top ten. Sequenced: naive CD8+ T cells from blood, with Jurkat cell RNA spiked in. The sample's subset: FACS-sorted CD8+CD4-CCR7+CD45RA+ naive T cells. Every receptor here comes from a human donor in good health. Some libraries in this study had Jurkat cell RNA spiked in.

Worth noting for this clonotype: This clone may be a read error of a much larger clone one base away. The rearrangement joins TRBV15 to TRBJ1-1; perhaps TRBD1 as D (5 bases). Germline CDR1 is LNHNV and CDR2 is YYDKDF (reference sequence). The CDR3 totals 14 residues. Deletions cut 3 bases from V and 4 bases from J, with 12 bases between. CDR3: CATSRGLGGTEAFF. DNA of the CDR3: TGTGCCACCAGCAGGGGGTTGGGGGGCACTGAAGCTTTCTTT.

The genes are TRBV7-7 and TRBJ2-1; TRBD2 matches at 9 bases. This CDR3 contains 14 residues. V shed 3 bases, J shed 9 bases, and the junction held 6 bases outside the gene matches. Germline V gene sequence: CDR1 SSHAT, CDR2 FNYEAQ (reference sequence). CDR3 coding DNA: TGTGCCAGCAGCTTGGCGGGGGGGGAAAGTGAGCAGTTCTTC. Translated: CASSLAGGESEQFF.

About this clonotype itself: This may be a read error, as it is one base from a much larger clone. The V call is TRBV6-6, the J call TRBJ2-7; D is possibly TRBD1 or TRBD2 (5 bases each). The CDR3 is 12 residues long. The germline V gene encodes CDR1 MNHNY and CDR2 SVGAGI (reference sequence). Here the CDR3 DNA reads TGTGCCAGCAGTTACGATTGGGACGAGCAGCACTTC. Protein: CASSYDWDEQHF.

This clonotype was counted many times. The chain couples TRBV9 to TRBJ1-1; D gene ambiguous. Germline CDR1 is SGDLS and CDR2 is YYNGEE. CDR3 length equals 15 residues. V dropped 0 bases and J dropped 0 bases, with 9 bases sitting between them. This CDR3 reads CASSVADYMNTEAFF. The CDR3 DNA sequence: TGTGCCAGCAGCGTAGCCGATTACATGAACACTGAAGCTTTCTTT.

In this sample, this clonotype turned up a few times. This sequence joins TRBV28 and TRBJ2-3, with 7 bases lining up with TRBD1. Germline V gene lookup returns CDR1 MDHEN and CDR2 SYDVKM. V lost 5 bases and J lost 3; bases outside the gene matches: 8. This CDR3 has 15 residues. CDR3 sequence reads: CASSPDRKKTDTQYF. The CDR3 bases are TGTGCCAGCAGTCCGGACAGGAAAAAAACAGATACGCAGTATTTT.

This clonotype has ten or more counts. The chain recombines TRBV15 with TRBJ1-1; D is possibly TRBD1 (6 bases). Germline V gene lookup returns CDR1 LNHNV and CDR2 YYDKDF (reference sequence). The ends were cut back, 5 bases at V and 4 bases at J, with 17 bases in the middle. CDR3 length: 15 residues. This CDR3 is CATSLDRSRGTEAFF. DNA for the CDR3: TGTGCCACCAGCCTAGACAGGAGCCGAGGCACTGAAGCTTTCTTT.

CDR3 bases: TGTGCCACCAGTGATTTGAGGACGTTGAACACTGAAGCTTTCTTT. Protein product: CATSDLRTLNTEAFF. This chain uses TRBV24-1 with TRBJ1-1; D is unresolved. There are 15 residues in the CDR3. Per the germline V gene, CDR1 is KGHDR and CDR2 is SFDVKD. Trimming shortened V by 0 bases and J by 0 bases, and 7 bases separated the two germline ends.